A few counts support the clone carrying this TCR beta chain. Antigen: not known. This record belongs to a study of T cell responses to AZD1222 COVID-19 vaccine. Study findings and constraints: It was only six AZD1222 recipients who were seropositive at baseline.

Clones were read by immunoSEQ multiplex PCR, and TCRdb kept only the in-frame ones, dropping some. In the table there are about 130,000 clones, roughly 86% of which are singletons. The source is an adult in good health. Sequencing used peripheral blood, obtained on day 0 of AZD1222 vaccination.

The CDR3, as DNA: TGTGCCAGCTCGCGGACAGGTAATAGCAATCAGCCCCAGCATTTT. It is translated as CASSRTGNSNQPQHF. J is TRBJ1-5 and V is TRBV18, with 7 bases matching TRBD1. V was clipped by 6 bases and J by 0 bases; unmatched bases: 5. The CDR3 loop spans 15 amino acids. CDR1 is KGHSH and CDR2 is LQKENI in the germline V gene.